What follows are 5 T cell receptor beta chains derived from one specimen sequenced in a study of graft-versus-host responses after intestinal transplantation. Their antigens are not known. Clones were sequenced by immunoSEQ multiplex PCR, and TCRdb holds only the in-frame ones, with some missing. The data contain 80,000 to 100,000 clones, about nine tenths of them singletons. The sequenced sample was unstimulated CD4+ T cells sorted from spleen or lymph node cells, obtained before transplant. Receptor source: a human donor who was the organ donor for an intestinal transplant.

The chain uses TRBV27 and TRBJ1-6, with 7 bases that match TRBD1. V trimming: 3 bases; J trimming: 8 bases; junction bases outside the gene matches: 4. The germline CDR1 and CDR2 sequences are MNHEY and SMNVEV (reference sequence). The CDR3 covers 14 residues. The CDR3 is CASSFRGAYSPLHF. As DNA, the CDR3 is TGTGCCAGCAGTTTCAGGGGGGCGTATTCACCCCTCCACTTT.

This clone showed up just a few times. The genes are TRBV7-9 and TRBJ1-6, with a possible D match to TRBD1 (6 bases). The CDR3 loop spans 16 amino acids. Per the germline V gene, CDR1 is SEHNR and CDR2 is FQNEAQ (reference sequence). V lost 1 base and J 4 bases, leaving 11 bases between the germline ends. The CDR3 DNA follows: TGTGCCAGCAGCTTAGTGACAGGTTCTTATAATTCACCCCTCCACTTT. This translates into CASSLVTGSYNSPLHF.

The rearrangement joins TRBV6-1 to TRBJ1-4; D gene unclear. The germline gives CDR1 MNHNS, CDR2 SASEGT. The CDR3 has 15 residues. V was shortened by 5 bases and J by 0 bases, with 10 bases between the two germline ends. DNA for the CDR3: TGTGCCAGCAGTAATTACGGGGCAACTAATGAAAAACTGTTTTTT. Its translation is CASSNYGATNEKLFF.

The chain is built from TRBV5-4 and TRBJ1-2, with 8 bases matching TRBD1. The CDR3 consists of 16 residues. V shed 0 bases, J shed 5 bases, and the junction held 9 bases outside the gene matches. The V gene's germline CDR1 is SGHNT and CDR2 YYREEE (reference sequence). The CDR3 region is CASSLAPTDRVYGYTF. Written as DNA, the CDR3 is TGTGCCAGCAGCTTGGCCCCTACGGACAGGGTGTATGGCTACACCTTC.

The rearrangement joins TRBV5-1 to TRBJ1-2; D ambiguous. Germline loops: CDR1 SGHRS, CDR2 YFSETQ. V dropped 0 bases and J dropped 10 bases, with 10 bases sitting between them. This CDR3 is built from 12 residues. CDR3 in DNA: TGCGCCAGCAGCTTGGGCCAGGTAATCTACACCTTC. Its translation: CASSLGQVIYTF.